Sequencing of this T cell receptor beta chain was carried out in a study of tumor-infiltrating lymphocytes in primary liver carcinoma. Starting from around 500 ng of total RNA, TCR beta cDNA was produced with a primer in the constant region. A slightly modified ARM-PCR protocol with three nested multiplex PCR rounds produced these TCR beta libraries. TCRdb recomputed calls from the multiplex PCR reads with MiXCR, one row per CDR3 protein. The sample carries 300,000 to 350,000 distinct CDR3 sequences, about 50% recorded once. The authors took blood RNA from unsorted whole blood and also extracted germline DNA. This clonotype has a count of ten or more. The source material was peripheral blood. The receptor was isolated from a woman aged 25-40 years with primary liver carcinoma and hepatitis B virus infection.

The CDR3 DNA reads as TGTGCCAGCAGTCCCAACCTAGCGAATGAGCAGTTCTTC. Its translation: CASSPNLANEQFF. This chain connects TRBV12-3 or TRBV12-4 to TRBJ2-1; tentatively, D is TRBD2 (6 bases). Trimming cost V 5 bases and J 7 bases, with 12 bases left between them. The CDR3 spans 13 residues.